This T cell receptor beta chain was sequenced in a study of blood T cell repertoires in COVID-19. Looking at the study overall: The analysed material was cDNA or gDNA that came from T cells, B-cell-depleted T cells, or PBMCs.

This CDR3 contains 19 residues. V shed 2 bases and J shed 2 bases, with 22 bases lying between them. From germline, CDR1 is LGHNA and CDR2 YSLEER. The data were produced by immunoSEQ multiplex PCR, yet TCRdb's version contains in-frame clones alone and is incomplete. The data show tens of thousands of clones, 88% seen once. The chain couples TRBV4-3 to TRBJ1-3; maybe TRBD1 (6 bases). Source material: peripheral blood. This sequence originates from a human donor in a cohort sampled during active COVID-19. CDR3 nucleotide sequence: TGCGCCAGCAGCCAACAGACCCTACAGGGCATTTTTACTGGAAACACCATATATTTT. Translating it yields CASSQQTLQGIFTGNTIYF.